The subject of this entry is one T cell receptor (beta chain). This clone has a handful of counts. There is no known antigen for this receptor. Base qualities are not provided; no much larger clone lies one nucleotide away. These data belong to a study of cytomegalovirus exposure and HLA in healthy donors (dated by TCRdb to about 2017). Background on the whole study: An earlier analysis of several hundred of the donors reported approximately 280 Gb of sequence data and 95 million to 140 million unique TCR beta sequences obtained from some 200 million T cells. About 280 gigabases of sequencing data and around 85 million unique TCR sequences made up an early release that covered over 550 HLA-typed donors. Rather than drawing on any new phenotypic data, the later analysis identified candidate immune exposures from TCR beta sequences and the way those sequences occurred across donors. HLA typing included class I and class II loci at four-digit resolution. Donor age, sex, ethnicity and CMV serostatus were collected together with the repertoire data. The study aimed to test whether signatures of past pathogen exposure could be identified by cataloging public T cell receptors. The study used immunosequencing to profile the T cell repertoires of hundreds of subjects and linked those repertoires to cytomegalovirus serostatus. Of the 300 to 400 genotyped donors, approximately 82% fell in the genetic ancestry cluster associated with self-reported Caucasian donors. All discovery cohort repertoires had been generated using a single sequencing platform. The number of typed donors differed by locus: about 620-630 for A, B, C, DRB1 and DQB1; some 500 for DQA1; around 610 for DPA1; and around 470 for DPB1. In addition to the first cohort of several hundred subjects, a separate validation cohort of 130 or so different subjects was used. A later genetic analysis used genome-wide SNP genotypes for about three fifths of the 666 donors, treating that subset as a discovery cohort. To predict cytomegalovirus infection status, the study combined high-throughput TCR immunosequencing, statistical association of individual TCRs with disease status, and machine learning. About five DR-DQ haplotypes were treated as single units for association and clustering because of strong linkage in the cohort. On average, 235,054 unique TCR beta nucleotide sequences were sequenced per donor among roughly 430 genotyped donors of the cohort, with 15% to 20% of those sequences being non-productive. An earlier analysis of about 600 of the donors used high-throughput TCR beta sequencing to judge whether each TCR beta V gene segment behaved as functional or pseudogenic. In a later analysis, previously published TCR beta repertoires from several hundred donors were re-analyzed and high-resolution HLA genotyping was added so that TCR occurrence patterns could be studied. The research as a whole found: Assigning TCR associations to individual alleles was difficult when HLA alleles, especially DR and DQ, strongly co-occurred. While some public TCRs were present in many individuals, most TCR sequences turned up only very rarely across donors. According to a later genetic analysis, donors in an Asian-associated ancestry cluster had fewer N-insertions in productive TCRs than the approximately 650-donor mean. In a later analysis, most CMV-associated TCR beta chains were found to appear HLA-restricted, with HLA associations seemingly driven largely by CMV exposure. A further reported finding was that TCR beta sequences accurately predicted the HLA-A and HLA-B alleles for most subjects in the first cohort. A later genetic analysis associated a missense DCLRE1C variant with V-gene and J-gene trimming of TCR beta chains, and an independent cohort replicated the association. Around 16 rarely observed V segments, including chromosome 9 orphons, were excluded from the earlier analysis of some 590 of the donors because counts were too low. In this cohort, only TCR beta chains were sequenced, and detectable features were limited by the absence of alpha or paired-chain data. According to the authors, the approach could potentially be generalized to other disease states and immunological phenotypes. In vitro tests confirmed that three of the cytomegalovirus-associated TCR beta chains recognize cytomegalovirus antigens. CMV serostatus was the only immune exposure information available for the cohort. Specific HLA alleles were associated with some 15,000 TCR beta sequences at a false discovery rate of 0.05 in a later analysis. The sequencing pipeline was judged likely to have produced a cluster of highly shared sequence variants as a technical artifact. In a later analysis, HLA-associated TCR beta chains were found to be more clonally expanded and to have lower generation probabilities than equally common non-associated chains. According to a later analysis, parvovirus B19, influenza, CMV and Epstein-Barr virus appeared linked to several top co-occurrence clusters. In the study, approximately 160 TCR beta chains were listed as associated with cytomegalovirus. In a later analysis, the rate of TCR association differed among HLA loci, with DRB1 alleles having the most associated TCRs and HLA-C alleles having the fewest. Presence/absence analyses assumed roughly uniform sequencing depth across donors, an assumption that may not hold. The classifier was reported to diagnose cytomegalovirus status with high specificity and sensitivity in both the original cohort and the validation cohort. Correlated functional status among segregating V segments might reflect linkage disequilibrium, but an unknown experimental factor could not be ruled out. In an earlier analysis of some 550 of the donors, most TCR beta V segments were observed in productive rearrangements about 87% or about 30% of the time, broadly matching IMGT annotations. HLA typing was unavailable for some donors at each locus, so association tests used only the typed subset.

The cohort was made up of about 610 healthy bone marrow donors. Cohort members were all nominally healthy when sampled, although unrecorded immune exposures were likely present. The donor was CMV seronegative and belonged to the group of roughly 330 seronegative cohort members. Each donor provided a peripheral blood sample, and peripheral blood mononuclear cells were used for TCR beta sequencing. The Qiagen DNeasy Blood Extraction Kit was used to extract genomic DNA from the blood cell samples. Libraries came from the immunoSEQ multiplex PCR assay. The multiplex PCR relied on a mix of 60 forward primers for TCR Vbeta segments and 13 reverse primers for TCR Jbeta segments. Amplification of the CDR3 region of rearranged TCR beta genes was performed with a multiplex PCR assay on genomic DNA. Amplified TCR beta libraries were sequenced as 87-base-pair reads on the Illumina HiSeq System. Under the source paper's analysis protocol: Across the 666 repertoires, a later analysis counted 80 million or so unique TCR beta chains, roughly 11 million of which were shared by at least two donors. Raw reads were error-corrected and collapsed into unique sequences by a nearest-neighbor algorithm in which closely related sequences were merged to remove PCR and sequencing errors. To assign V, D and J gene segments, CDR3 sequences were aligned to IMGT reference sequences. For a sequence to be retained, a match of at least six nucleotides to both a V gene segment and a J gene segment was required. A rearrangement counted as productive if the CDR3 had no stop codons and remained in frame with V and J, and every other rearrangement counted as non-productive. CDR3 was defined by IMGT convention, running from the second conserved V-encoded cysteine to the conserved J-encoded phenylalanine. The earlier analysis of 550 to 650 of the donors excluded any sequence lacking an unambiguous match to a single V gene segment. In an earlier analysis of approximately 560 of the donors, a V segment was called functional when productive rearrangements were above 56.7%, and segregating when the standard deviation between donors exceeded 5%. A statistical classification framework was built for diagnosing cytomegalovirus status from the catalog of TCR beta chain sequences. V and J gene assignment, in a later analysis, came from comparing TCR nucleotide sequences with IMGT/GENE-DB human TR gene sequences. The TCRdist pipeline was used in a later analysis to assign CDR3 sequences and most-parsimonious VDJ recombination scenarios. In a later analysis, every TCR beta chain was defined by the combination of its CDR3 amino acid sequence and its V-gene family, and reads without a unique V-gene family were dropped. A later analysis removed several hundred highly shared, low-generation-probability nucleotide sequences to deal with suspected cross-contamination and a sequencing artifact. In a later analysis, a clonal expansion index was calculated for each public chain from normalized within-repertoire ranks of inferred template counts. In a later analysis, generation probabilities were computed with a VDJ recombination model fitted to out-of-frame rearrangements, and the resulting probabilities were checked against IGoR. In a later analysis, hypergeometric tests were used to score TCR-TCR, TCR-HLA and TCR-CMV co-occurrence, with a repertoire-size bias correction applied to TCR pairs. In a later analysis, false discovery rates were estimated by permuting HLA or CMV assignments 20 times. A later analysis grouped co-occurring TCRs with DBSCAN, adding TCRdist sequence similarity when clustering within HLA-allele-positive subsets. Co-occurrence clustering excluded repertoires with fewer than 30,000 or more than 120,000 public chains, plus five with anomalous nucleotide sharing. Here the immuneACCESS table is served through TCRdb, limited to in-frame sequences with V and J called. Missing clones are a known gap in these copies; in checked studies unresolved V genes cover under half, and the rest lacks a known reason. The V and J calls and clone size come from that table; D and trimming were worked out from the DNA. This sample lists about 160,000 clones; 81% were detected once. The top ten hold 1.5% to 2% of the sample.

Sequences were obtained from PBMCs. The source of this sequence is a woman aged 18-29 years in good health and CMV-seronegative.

The CDR3 protein: CASSPSDRAYEQYF. The nucleotide sequence reads as follows: TGTGCCAGCAGCCCGTCCGACAGGGCCTACGAGCAGTACTTC. The rearrangement joined TRBV9 to TRBJ2-7; TRBD1 matches 7 bases in the middle. V trim: 4 bases; J trim: 2 bases; unmatched bases: 6. Sequences SGDLS (CDR1) and YYNGEE (CDR2) are obtained from the germline V gene. From cysteine to phenylalanine, the CDR3 is 14 amino acids long. The retained sequence is limited to the CDR3, 42 bases, with the frame set at the first base.